These 26 T cell receptor beta chains came from one sample sequenced in a study of blood T cell repertoires in COVID-19. TCRdb's copy holds only in-frame clones and misses some; the assay was immunoSEQ multiplex PCR. The sample consists of roughly 400,000 clones, roughly 88% of them appearing once. The specimen was PBMCs or T cells enriched from blood (not recorded which). The source of these receptors is a woman aged 18-29 years who had been exposed to COVID-19.

The chain has TRBV5-5 and TRBJ2-3, with 7 bases aligning to TRBD1. CDR1 is SGHKS and CDR2 is YYEKEE in the germline V gene (reference sequence). V gave up 2 bases and J gave up 8 bases; unmatched junction bases: 5. The CDR3 is made up of 13 amino acids. The CDR3 reads CASSFEGAGTQYF. DNA for the CDR3: TGTGCCAGCAGCTTCGAGGGGGCGGGTACGCAGTATTTT. The whole variable domain, filled in from reference TRBV5-5 and TRBJ2-3, reads DAGVTQSPTHLIKTRGQQVTLRCSPISGHKSVSWYQQVLGQGPQFIFQYYEKEERGRGNFPDRFSARQFPNYSSELNVNALLLGDSALYLCASSFEGAGTQYFGPGTRLTVL.

The chain links TRBV5-1 to TRBJ1-3, with D possibly being TRBD1 (6 bases). The CDR3 consists of 16 residues. Germline values: CDR1 SGHRS, CDR2 YFSETQ. The V gene lost 5 bases and the J gene lost 3 bases, with 18 bases spanning the gap. The DNA for the CDR3 is TGCGCCAGCAGTTATGAAGCCCAGGGGTATGGAAACACCATATATTTT. Protein: CASSYEAQGYGNTIYF.

The CDR3 DNA sequence: TGTGCCAGCAGTCCCCTCTCGAACACTGAAGCTTTCTTT. Translated: CASSPLSNTEAFF. V usage is TRBV28 and J usage is TRBJ1-1, with D uncertain. Germline V lookup: CDR1 MDHEN, CDR2 SYDVKM. Between the trimmed V and J ends, which lost 5 bases and 1 base, there was a span of 8 bases. This CDR3 is 13 amino acids long.

The J gene is TRBJ2-5, the V gene TRBV5-4, with 10 bases lining up with TRBD2. CDR3 size: 15 residues. Losses at the gene ends were 2 bases for V and 2 bases for J; bases not matched to a gene: 3. Germline-derived CDR1 and CDR2 are SGHNT and YYREEE (reference sequence). The CDR3 bases are TGTGCCAGCAGCTTCCGGACTAGCGGACAAGAGACCCAGTACTTC. As protein: CASSFRTSGQETQYF. Drawing the rest from reference TRBV5-4 and TRBJ2-5, the complete variable domain is ETGVTQSPTHLIKTRGQQVTLRCSSQSGHNTVSWYQQALGQGPQFIFQYYREEENGRGNFPPRFSGLQFPNYSSELNVNALELDDSALYLCASSFRTSGQETQYFGPGTRLLVL.

The rearrangement uses TRBV6-2 or TRBV6-3 and TRBJ1-1; the match to TRBD1 covers 7 bases. This CDR3 region has 12 residues. The germline gives CDR1 MNHEY, CDR2 SVGEGT. Trimming took 5 bases from V and 9 from J; bases not matched to a gene: 6. This chain's CDR3 is CASSEDRRKAFF. The CDR3, as DNA: TGTGCCAGCAGTGAGGACAGGCGAAAAGCTTTCTTT.

The chain's CDR3 is CASSSPGSESYEQYF. CDR3 in DNA: TGTGCCAGCAGTTCTCCGGGGAGCGAAAGCTACGAGCAGTACTTC. The chain uses TRBV6-6 and TRBJ2-7; a weak D match, TRBD2 (5 bases). Germline CDR1 reads MNHNY; CDR2 reads SVGAGI (reference sequence). The CDR3 extends over 15 amino acids. V lost 4 bases and J lost 3, with 16 bases in between.

This clone appeared once. The V call is TRBV11-2, the J call TRBJ1-1; 8 positions agree with TRBD1. Germline CDR1 is SGHAT and CDR2 is FQNNGV. The V segment lost 1 base and the J segment 3 bases; nucleotides outside the gene matches: 10. CDR3 length: 17 residues. The CDR3 sequence is CASSLASGGESDTEAFF. CDR3 bases: TGTGCCAGCAGCTTAGCCTCAGGGGGCGAGAGCGACACTGAAGCTTTCTTT. Filled out from reference TRBV11-2 and TRBJ1-1, the complete variable domain reads EAGVAQSPRYKIIEKRQSVAFWCNPISGHATLYWYQQILGQGPKLLIQFQNNGVVDDSQLPKDRFSAERLKGVDSTLKIQPAKLEDSAVYLCASSLASGGESDTEAFFGQGTRLTVV.

The chain recombines TRBV15 with TRBJ1-6; 7 bases map to TRBD1. CDR1 is LNHNV and CDR2 is YYDKDF in the germline V gene (reference sequence). The CDR3 contains 14 residues. V was clipped by 1 base and J by 9 bases; unmatched bases: 3. In nucleotides, the CDR3 is TGTGCCACCAGCAGAGGGGACAGTCTTTCACCCCTCCACTTT. Its protein product is CATSRGDSLSPLHF.

The chain joins TRBV28 to TRBJ1-1; D remains ambiguous. CDR3 length: 11 residues. The ends were cut back, 7 bases at V and 4 bases at J, with 7 bases in the middle. Germline V CDR1 and CDR2: MDHEN, SYDVKM. Here the CDR3 reads CASTRGTEAFF. Written as DNA, the CDR3 is TGTGCCAGCACGCGGGGCACTGAAGCTTTCTTT. Full variable domain (remainder filled in from reference TRBV28 and TRBJ1-1): DVKVTQSSRYLVKRTGEKVFLECVQDMDHENMFWYRQDPGLGLRLIYFSYDVKMKEKGDIPEGYSVSREKKERFSLILESASTNQTSMYLCASTRGTEAFFGQGTRLTVV.

Here the CDR3 reads CASSLAGGYQETQYF. The CDR3, as DNA: TGTGCCAGCAGTCTAGCGGGGGGGTACCAAGAGACCCAGTACTTC. The chain joins TRBV28 to TRBJ2-5; 12 nucleotides align to TRBD2. Losses at the gene ends were 5 bases for V and 0 bases for J; bases not matched to a gene: 1. The CDR3 has 15 amino acids. CDR1 and CDR2 (germline): MDHEN, SYDVKM.

The rearrangement uses TRBV9 and TRBJ1-2; 9 nucleotides match TRBD1. The trim removed 3 bases at V and 8 bases at J, leaving 14 bases unmatched. This CDR3 region has 16 residues. In germline, CDR1 is SGDLS, CDR2 YYNGEE. The CDR3 sequence: CASSAAIPGTGMGYTF. For the CDR3, the DNA is TGTGCCAGCAGCGCCGCGATTCCCGGGACAGGGATGGGCTACACCTTC.

The count of this clone is one. The chain combines TRBV19 with TRBJ2-7; D not certain. The germline V and J ends were trimmed by 4 bases and 2 bases, with 6 bases remaining between them. This CDR3 has 12 residues. In germline, CDR1 is LNHDA, CDR2 SQIVND (reference sequence). DNA for the CDR3: TGTGCCAGTAGTAGCCAGGCCTACGAGCAGTACTTC. Its translation: CASSSQAYEQYF.

The V gene is TRBV7-8, the J gene TRBJ2-3; 9 bases map to TRBD2. Trimming cost V 5 bases and J 4 bases; bases outside gene matches: 7. Germline values: CDR1 SGHVS, CDR2 FQNEAQ. The CDR3 consists of 15 residues. The chain's CDR3 is CASSQTSGRADTQYF. The CDR3 region has the DNA TGTGCCAGCAGCCAGACTAGCGGACGGGCAGATACGCAGTATTTT.

This clone showed up just once. This chain connects TRBV7-3 to TRBJ1-1; D unclear. The CDR3 totals 13 residues. Trimming removed 5 bases from V and 2 bases from J, with 9 bases in between. CDR1 SGHTA and CDR2 FQGTGA come from the germline V gene. CDR3 sequence reads: CASSRSVNTEAFF. CDR3 in DNA: TGTGCCAGCAGCCGTTCGGTTAACACTGAAGCTTTCTTT.

J is TRBJ2-1 and V is TRBV10-2, with 9 bases that match TRBD2. V shed 3 bases, J shed 9 bases, and the junction held 6 bases outside the gene matches. The CDR3 is made up of 14 amino acids. Germline lookup yields CDR1 WSHSY and CDR2 SAAADI. This CDR3 is CASSDSGRGGEQFF. DNA for the CDR3: TGCGCCAGCAGTGATAGCGGGAGAGGGGGTGAGCAGTTCTTC.

The V gene is TRBV5-1, the J gene TRBJ1-5, with 7 bases identical to TRBD1. The CDR3 consists of 15 residues. V dropped 0 bases and J dropped 2; count of bases not matched to a gene: 2. CDR1 is SGHRS, CDR2 YFSETQ, per germline. The CDR3 loop reads CASSLDGQGNQPQHF. The CDR3 DNA reads TGCGCCAGCAGCTTGGACGGACAGGGCAATCAGCCCCAGCATTTT.

This clone was counted between two and nine times. This rearrangement joins TRBV13 to TRBJ2-2; 12 bases agree with TRBD2. CDR1 is PRHDT, CDR2 FYEKMQ, per germline (reference sequence). This CDR3 contains 15 residues. V dropped 4 bases and J dropped 4; count of bases not matched to a gene: 1. The CDR3 DNA reads TGTGCCAGCAGCTCGGGACTAGCGGGCACCGGGGAGCTGTTTTTT. This encodes CASSSGLAGTGELFF.

This clone occurred once. The V and J genes are TRBV6-6 and TRBJ2-1; 7 bases are shared with TRBD2. From germline, CDR1 is MNHNY and CDR2 SVGAGI (reference sequence). CDR3 length equals 15 residues. J was trimmed by 7 bases and V by 2 bases; bases with no gene match: 8. The CDR3 sequence is CASSYLREARNEQFF. In nucleotides, the CDR3 is TGTGCCAGCAGTTACCTTCGGGAGGCCAGGAATGAGCAGTTCTTC.

In nucleotides, the CDR3 is TGTGCCAGCAGTGAATGGGGAGGGTATGGCTACACCTTC. Translating gives CASSEWGGYGYTF. The chain uses TRBV2 and TRBJ1-2, with D uncertain. This CDR3 region has 13 residues. Deletions cut 2 bases from V and 5 bases from J, with 9 bases between. Germline V lookup: CDR1 SNHLY, CDR2 FYNNEI.

This clone was seen only once. The chain employs TRBV11-1 and TRBJ2-4; no firm D call. The V end was cut by 3 bases, the J end by 0 bases, with 9 bases between. The CDR3 extends over 15 amino acids. Germline V gene lookup returns CDR1 SGHAT and CDR2 FQDESV (reference sequence). This CDR3 reads CASSLPDLAKNIQYF. The CDR3 nucleotides are TGTGCCAGCAGCTTGCCAGATCTAGCCAAAAACATTCAGTACTTC.

The chain has TRBV5-1 and TRBJ1-4, with 7 positions matching TRBD1. The germline V gene has CDR1 SGHRS and CDR2 YFSETQ. The CDR3 contains 16 residues. After removal of 4 bases from V and 0 bases from J, the junction contained 6 bases not matched to a gene. The CDR3 nucleotides read TGCGCCAGCAGCCCGGACGGACAGGCAACTAATGAAAAACTGTTTTTT. Its translation: CASSPDGQATNEKLFF.

This clone was seen more than once but under ten times. The chain combines TRBV4-2 with TRBJ2-7; 7 nucleotides align to TRBD2. The CDR3 loop spans 15 amino acids. The V and J ends lost 4 bases and 8 bases, in that order; junction bases with no gene match: 14. Looked up from germline, CDR1 is LGHNA and CDR2 is YNFKEQ. CDR3 nucleotide sequence: TGTGCCAGCAGCCGGTACCTAGCGGATTACGAAAAGCAGTACTTC. It specifies CASSRYLADYEKQYF.

The rearrangement links TRBV7-2 to TRBJ2-7; 7 bases line up with TRBD1. The V gene's germline CDR1 is SGHTA and CDR2 FQGNSA. The CDR3 runs 14 residues. With 1 base clipped from V and 5 bases from J, the junction kept 5 bases outside the gene matches. Written as DNA, the CDR3 is TGTGCCAGCAGCTTAGGACAGGGTGCCCACGAGCAGTACTTC. It translates to CASSLGQGAHEQYF.

This sequence joins TRBV11-1 and TRBJ1-2, with no clear D. Germline V lookup: CDR1 SGHAT, CDR2 FQDESV (reference sequence). Trimming cost V 2 bases and J 0 bases, with 4 bases left between them. This CDR3 has 13 amino acids. The CDR3 here is CASSLQANYGYTF. CDR3 bases: TGTGCCAGCAGCTTACAGGCTAACTATGGCTACACCTTC.

This clone was counted between two and nine times. The chain is built from TRBV5-5 and TRBJ2-2; D may be TRBD1 (5 bases). Germline-derived CDR1 and CDR2 are SGHKS and YYEKEE (reference sequence). V gave up 3 bases and J gave up 7 bases, with 7 bases separating them. The CDR3 contains 12 residues. The CDR3 loop reads CASSSTVGELFF. The CDR3, as DNA: TGTGCCAGCAGCTCGACAGTCGGGGAGCTGTTTTTT.

This rearrangement joins TRBV28 to TRBJ1-1; D might be TRBD1 (5 bases). The germline V gene encodes CDR1 MDHEN and CDR2 SYDVKM. There are 14 residues in the CDR3. V was clipped by 5 bases and J by 1 base, with 11 bases between them. CDR3 nucleotide sequence: TGTGCCAGCAGTCTGAGAACAGGGAACACTGAAGCTTTCTTT. Amino acids: CASSLRTGNTEAFF.